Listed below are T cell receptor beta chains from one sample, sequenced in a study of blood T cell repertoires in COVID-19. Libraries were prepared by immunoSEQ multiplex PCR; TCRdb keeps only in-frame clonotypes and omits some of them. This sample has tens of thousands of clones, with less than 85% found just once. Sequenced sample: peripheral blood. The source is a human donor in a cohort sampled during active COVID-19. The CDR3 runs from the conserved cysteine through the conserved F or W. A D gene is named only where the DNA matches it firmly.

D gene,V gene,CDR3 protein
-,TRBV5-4,CASSLRLGGVQETQYF
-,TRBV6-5,CASSYWHSGANVLTF
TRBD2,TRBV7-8,CASSRVREVQTQYF
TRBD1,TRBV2,CASSPGRGTYEQYF
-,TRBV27,CASSPNSYNSPLHF
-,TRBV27,CASKQGGHGYTF
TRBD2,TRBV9,CASSRGDSGANVLTF
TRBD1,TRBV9,CASSPSTGGSYNEQFF
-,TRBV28,CASSPYKNTEAFF
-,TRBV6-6,CASSPPRFSSYNSPLHF
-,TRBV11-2,CASSSWGFLDSLTEAFF
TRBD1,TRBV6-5,CASSSRQGAKQPQHF
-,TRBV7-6,CASSLSRGNEQFF
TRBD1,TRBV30,CAWSVGDRGQPQHF
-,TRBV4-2,CASRGPARVRTEAFF
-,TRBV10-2,CASGDRFNQPQHF
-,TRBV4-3,CASSPKYRQAYEQYF
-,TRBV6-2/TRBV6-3,CASSPGQPSYEQYF
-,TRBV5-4,CASGIWRSSGANVLTF
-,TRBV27,CASRAGSYSPLHF
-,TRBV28,CASSSNWNSPLHF
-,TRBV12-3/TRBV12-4,CASTMIRGNGYTF
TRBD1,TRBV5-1,CASSYGTGAGNTEAFF
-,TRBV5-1,CASSLEGGGGNQPQHF
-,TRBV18,CASSPPLGRASLSYEQYF
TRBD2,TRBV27,CASSLESGGGFEQYF
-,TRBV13,CASSARTASEQYF
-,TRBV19,CASSITGSVGTDTQYF
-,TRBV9,CASSVAGEHYNEQFF
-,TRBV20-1,CSASRDTSYEQYF
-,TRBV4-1,CASSQVSGYDEAFF
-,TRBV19,CASSIGREVGELFF
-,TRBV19,CASSPMNTEAFF
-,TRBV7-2,CASSSVAMNTEAFF
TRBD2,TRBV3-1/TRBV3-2,CASSQRRSGGAYEQYF
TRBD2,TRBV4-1,CASSRAVGGGYEQFF
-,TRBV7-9,CATGGRGNEQYF
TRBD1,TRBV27,CASSLSGTVGGYTF
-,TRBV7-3,CASSSTGLFTDTQYF
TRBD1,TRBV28,CASSGGDRYYYGYTF
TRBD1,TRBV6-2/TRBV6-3,CASSYPNTGEAYVDEQFF
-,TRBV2,CASSVGGGKNTEAFF
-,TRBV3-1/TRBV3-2,CASSQGTPNYGYTF
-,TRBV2,CASNRGPNSPLHF